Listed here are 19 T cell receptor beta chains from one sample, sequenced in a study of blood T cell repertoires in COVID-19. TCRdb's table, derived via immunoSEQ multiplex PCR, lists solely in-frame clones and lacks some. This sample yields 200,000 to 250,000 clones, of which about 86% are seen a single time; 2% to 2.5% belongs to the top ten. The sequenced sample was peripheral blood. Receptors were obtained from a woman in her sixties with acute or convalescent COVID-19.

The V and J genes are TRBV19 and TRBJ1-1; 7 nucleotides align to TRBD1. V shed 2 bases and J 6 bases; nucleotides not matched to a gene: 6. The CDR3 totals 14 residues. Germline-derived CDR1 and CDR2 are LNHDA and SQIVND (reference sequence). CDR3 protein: CASSINRGRAEAFF. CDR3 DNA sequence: TGTGCCAGTAGTATAAACAGGGGCAGGGCTGAAGCTTTCTTT. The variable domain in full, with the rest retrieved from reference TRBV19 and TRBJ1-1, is DGGITQSPKYLFRKEGQNVTLSCEQNLNHDAMYWYRQDPGQGLRLIYYSQIVNDFQKGDIAEGYSVSREKKESFPLTVTSAQKNPTAFYLCASSINRGRAEAFFGQGTRLTVV.

DNA of the CDR3: TGTGCCAGTAGTTCGACTAGCTTAAAAACCTACAATGAGCAGTTCTTC. Its protein product is CASSSTSLKTYNEQFF. This rearrangement joins TRBV19 to TRBJ2-1, with 7 bases identical to TRBD2. This CDR3 comprises 16 residues. Germline V gives CDR1 LNHDA, CDR2 SQIVND (reference sequence). The ends lost 5 bases at V and 2 bases at J; junction bases unmatched: 9.

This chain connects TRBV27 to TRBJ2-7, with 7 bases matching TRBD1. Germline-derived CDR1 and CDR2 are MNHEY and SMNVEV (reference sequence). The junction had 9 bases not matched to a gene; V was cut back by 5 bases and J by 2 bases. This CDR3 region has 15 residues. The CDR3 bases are TGTGCCAGCAGTCCTAGGGACAGATTTACCTACGAGCAGTACTTC. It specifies CASSPRDRFTYEQYF.

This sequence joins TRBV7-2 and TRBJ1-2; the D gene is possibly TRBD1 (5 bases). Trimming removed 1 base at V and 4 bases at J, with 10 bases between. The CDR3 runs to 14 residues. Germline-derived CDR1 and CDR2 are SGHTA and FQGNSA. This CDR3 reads CASSLGREGYGYTF. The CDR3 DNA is TGTGCCAGCAGCTTAGGCAGGGAAGGCTATGGCTACACCTTC. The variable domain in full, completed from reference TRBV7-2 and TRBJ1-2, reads GAGVSQSPSNKVTEKGKDVELRCDPISGHTALYWYRQSLGQGLEFLIYFQGNSAPDKSGLPSDRFSAERTGGSVSTLTIQRTQQEDSAVYLCASSLGREGYGYTFGSGTRLTVV.

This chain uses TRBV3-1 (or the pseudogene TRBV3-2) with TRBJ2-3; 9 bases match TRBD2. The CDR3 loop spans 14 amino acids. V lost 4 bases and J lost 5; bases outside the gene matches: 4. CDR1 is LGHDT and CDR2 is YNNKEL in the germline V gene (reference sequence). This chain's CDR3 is CASSPGLAVDTQYF. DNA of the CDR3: TGTGCCAGCAGCCCGGGACTAGCTGTAGATACGCAGTATTTT.

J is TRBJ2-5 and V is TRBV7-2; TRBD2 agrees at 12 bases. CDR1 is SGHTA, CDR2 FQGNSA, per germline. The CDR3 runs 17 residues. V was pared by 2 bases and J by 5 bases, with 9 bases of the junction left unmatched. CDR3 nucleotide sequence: TGTGCCAGCAGCTTAAACCTCCTAGCGGGGGGGCTGGAGACCCAGTACTTC. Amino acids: CASSLNLLAGGLETQYF.

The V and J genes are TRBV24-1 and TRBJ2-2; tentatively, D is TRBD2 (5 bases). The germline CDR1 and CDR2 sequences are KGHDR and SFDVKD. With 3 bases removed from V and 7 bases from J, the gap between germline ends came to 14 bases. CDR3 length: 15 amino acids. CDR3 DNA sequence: TGTGCCACCAGTGATCTCCCATTGGGGAGCGGGGAGCTGTTTTTT. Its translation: CATSDLPLGSGELFF.

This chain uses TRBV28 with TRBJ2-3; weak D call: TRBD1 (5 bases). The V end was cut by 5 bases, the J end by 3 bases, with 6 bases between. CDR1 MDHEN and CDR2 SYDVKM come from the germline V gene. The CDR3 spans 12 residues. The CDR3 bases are TGTGCCAGCAGTAGGGGTACAGATACGCAGTATTTT. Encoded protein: CASSRGTDTQYF.

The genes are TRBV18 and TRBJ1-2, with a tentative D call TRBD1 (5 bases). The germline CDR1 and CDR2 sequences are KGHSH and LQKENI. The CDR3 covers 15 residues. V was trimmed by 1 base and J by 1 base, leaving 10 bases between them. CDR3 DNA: TGTGCCAGCTCACCACAGGGAGGGGATAACTATGGCTACACCTTC. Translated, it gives CASSPQGGDNYGYTF.

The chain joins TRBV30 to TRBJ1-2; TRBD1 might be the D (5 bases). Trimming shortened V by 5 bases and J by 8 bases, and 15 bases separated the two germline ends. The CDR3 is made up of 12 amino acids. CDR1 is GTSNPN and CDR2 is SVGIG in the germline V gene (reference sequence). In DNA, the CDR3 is TGTGCCTGGGCTGAATCGGGGGAGGGCTACACCTTC. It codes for CAWAESGEGYTF.

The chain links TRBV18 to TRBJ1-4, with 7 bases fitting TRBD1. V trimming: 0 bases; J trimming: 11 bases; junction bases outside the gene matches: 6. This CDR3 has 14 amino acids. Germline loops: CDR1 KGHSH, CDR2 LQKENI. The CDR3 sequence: CASSPPTGTDKLFF. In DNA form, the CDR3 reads TGTGCCAGCTCACCACCTACCGGGACAGATAAACTGTTTTTT.

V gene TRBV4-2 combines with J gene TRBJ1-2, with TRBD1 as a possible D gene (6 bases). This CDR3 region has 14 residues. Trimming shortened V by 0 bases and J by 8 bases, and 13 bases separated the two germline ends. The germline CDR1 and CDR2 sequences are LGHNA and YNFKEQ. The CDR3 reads CASSQDGMRGGYTF. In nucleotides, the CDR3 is TGTGCCAGCAGCCAAGATGGAATGAGGGGGGGCTACACCTTC.

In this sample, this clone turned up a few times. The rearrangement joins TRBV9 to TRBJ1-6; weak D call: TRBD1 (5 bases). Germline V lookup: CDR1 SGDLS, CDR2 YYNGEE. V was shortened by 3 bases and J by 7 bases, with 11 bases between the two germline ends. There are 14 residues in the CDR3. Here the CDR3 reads CASSADSANSPLHF. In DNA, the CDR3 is TGTGCCAGCAGCGCTGACAGCGCAAATTCACCCCTCCACTTT.

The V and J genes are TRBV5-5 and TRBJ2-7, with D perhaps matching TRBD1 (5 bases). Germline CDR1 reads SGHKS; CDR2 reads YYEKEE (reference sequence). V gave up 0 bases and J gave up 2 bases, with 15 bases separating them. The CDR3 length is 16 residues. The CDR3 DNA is TGTGCCAGCAGCTTGGGCGACAGAGCTCTAGCCTACGAGCAGTACTTC. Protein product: CASSLGDRALAYEQYF.

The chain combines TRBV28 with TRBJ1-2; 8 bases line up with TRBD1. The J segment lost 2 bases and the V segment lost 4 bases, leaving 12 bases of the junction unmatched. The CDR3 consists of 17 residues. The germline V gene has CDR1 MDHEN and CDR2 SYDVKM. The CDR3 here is CASSSRTGWGWNYGYTF. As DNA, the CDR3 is TGTGCCAGCAGTTCCCGGACAGGGTGGGGGTGGAACTATGGCTACACCTTC.

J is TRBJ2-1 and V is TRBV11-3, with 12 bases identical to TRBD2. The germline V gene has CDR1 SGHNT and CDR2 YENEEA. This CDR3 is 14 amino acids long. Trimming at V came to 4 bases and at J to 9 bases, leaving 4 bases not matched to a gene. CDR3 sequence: CASSSTSGGFEQFF. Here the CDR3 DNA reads TGTGCCAGCAGCTCGACTAGCGGGGGATTTGAGCAGTTCTTC.

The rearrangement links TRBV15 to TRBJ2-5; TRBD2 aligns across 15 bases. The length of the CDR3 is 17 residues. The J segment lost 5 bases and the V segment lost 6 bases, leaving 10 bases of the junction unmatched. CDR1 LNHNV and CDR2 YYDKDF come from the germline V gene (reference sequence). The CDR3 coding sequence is TGTGCCACCAGAGACAACGGACTAGCGGGGGGGCGGGAGACCCAGTACTTC. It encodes CATRDNGLAGGRETQYF.

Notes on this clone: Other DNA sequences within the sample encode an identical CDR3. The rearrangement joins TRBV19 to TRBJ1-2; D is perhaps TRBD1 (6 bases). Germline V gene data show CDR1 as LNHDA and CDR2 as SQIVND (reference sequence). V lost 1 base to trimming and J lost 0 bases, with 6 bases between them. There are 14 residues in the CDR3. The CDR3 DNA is TGTGCCAGTAGTATAGGGACAGCTAACTATGGCTACACCTTC. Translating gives CASSIGTANYGYTF.

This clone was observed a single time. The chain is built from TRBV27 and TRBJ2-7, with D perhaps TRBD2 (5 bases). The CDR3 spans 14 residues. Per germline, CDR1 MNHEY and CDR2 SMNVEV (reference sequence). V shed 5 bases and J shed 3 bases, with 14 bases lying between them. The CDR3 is CASSMQTGYYEQYF. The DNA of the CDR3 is TGTGCCAGCAGTATGCAAACGGGATACTACGAGCAGTACTTC.